Below are 11 T cell receptor beta chains sequenced from a single sample in a study of cytomegalovirus exposure and HLA in healthy donors (dated by TCRdb to 2016 to 2017). Libraries were prepared through the immunoSEQ multiplex PCR assay. The multiplex PCR relied on a mix of 60 forward primers for TCR Vbeta segments and 13 reverse primers for TCR Jbeta segments. TCRdb stores this immuneACCESS table with in-frame sequences only. Part of the clones is absent; in the studies checked, under half of the shortfall reflects unresolved V genes, and no reason is known for the rest. Recorded for this sample are 150,000 to 200,000 clones; around 83% of them occurred a single time. Around 1.2% of the sample comes from the top ten. The material sequenced was PBMCs. These receptors all stem from a girl aged 2 to 10 in good health and CMV-seropositive.

The chain has TRBV6-1 and TRBJ1-1; weak D call: TRBD1 (6 bases). V shed 4 bases and J shed 2 bases, with 11 bases lying between them. Germline loops: CDR1 MNHNS, CDR2 SASEGT. The CDR3 is made up of 14 amino acids. This CDR3 reads CASSVEQGNTEAFF. For the CDR3, the DNA is TGTGCCAGCAGTGTTGAACAGGGAAACACTGAAGCTTTCTTT.

The chain employs TRBV4-1 and TRBJ2-3, with D perhaps TRBD2 (6 bases). V was clipped by 4 bases and J by 2 bases, with 10 bases between them. The CDR3 runs 14 residues. Germline V gene lookup returns CDR1 MGHRA and CDR2 YSYEKL. The CDR3 sequence is CASSREVDTDTQYF. Written as DNA, the CDR3 is TGCGCCAGCAGCCGGGAGGTAGACACAGATACGCAGTATTTT.

The table lists this clone with a count of one. The chain is built from TRBV5-1 and TRBJ2-3; tentative D call: TRBD2 (6 bases). This CDR3 contains 15 residues. Germline CDR1 SGHRS, CDR2 YFSETQ. The V end was cut by 3 bases, the J end by 5 bases, with 16 bases between. CDR3 amino acids: CASSWGERAQDTQYF. The CDR3 region has the DNA TGCGCCAGCAGCTGGGGGGAGAGGGCGCAAGATACGCAGTATTTT. The whole variable domain, remainder taken from reference TRBV5-1 and TRBJ2-3, is KAGVTQTPRYLIKTRGQQVTLSCSPISGHRSVSWYQQTPGQGLQFLFEYFSETQRNKGNFPGRFSGRQFSNSRSEMNVSTLELGDSALYLCASSWGERAQDTQYFGPGTRLTVL.

The J gene is TRBJ2-3, the V gene TRBV11-1, with 10 nucleotides matching TRBD2. Germline CDR1 and CDR2: SGHAT and FQDESV (reference sequence). V trimming: 5 bases; J trimming: 3 bases; junction bases outside the gene matches: 17. The CDR3 has 19 residues. The CDR3 here is CASSPRRLAGVLGTDTQYF. In DNA, the CDR3 is TGTGCCAGCAGCCCGCGACGTCTAGCGGGAGTTCTCGGTACAGATACGCAGTATTTT.

The V call is TRBV25-1, the J call TRBJ2-2; 9 bases align to TRBD1. There are 14 residues in the CDR3. Germline V lookup: CDR1 MGHDK, CDR2 SYGVNS. J was trimmed by 6 bases and V by 6 bases; bases with no gene match: 5. CDR3 protein: CASRHDRGAGELFF. The CDR3 nucleotides are TGTGCCAGCAGACACGACAGGGGGGCCGGGGAGCTGTTTTTT.

This rearrangement joins TRBV2 to TRBJ1-1, with D uncertain. Germline lookup yields CDR1 SNHLY and CDR2 FYNNEI. V lost 1 base, J lost 3 bases, and 6 bases lay in between. The CDR3 covers 13 residues. CDR3 protein: CASSEGTDTEAFF. The CDR3 DNA sequence: TGTGCCAGCAGTGAAGGAACAGACACTGAAGCTTTCTTT.

This clone has more than one count but fewer than ten. The rearrangement links TRBV6-5 to TRBJ2-3; TRBD2 matches 9 bases. Looked up from germline, CDR1 is MNHEY and CDR2 is SVGAGI. With V trimmed by 8 bases and J by 6 bases, 6 bases remained unmatched. CDR3 size: 13 residues. The CDR3 protein is CASWGTSFDTQYF. CDR3 DNA sequence: TGTGCCAGCTGGGGGACTAGCTTCGATACGCAGTATTTT.

CDR3 loop: CAINHRQGSTYEQYF. The CDR3 nucleotides are TGTGCCATCAACCATCGACAGGGTTCGACCTACGAGCAGTACTTC. V and J are TRBV10-3 and TRBJ2-7; 7 bases align to TRBD1. There are 15 residues in the CDR3. The junction had 11 bases not matched to a gene; V was cut back by 7 bases and J by 2 bases. Germline lookup yields CDR1 ENHRY and CDR2 SYGVKD.

The chain joins TRBV28 to TRBJ1-2, with 10 bases lining up with TRBD1. Unmatched junction bases numbered 10, after V lost 2 bases and J lost 7 bases. The CDR3 consists of 16 residues. The germline CDR1 and CDR2 sequences are MDHEN and SYDVKM. CDR3 residues: CASSLTGGQGPGGYTF. The CDR3, as DNA: TGTGCCAGCAGTTTAACAGGGGGACAGGGGCCCGGTGGCTACACCTTC.

The chain has TRBV7-9 and TRBJ1-1, with D unclear. The CDR3 consists of 11 residues. From germline, CDR1 is SEHNR and CDR2 FQNEAQ (reference sequence). The V end lost 2 bases, the J end lost 6 bases, and 4 bases lay between the germline ends. The CDR3 protein is CASSLRAEAFF. Here the CDR3 DNA reads TGTGCCAGCAGCTTACGGGCTGAAGCTTTCTTT.

This clone has just one count. The V and J genes are TRBV5-1 and TRBJ2-6; D gene uncertain. Germline assignment: CDR1 SGHRS and CDR2 YFSETQ. The CDR3 extends over 19 amino acids. The V end lost 7 bases, the J end lost 1 base, and 24 bases lay between the germline ends. CDR3 in amino acids: CASSESGRPFESGANVLTF. For the CDR3, the DNA is TGCGCCAGCTCAGAATCAGGCAGACCCTTTGAATCTGGGGCCAACGTCCTGACTTTC.